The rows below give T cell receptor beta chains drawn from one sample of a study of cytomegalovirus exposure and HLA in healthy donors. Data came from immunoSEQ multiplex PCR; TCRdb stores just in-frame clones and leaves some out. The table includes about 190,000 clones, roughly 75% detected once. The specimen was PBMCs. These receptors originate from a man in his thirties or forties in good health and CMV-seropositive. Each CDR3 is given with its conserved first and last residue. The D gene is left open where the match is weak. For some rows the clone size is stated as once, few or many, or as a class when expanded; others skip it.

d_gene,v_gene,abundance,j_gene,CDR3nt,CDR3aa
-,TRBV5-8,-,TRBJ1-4,TGTGCCAGCAGCTTGGCCGGGGGGGCCCATAATGAAAAACTGTTTTTT,CASSLAGGAHNEKLFF
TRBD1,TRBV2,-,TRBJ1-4,TGTGCCAGCAGTGTTCCCTCAGCTGGCCAGGGGGCGGTGGAAAAACTGTTTTTT,CASSVPSAGQGAVEKLFF
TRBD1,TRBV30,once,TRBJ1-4,TGTGCCTGGAGTCCCGGGACAGGCAATGAAAAACTGTTTTTT,CAWSPGTGNEKLFF
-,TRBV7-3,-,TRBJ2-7,TGTGCCAGCAGCTCTTCACAGGTTTTCTCCTACGAGCAGTACTTC,CASSSSQVFSYEQYF
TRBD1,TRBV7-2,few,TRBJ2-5,TGTGCCAGCAGCTTAAGACAGGGGGCCGGAGAGACCCAGTACTTC,CASSLRQGAGETQYF
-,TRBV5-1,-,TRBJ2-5,TGCGCCAGCAGCCCCAGTGGGGGCTCGGAGACCCAGTACTTC,CASSPSGGSETQYF
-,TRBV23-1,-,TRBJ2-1,TGCGCCAGCAGTCTAATCAGGGGACCTTACAATGAGCAGTTCTTC,CASSLIRGPYNEQFF
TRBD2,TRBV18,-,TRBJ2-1,TGTGCCAGCTCACAATCTAGCGGATCCTACAATGAGCAGTTCTTC,CASSQSSGSYNEQFF
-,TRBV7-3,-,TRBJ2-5,TGTGCCAGCAGCTTAACCGGACTCCCGCAAGAGACCCAGTACTTC,CASSLTGLPQETQYF
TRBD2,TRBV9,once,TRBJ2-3,TGTGCCAGCAGCATTTCCGGGACTAGGATCGCAGATACGCAGTATTTT,CASSISGTRIADTQYF
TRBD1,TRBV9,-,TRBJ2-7,TGTGCCAGCAGCTGGGGACAGGGGGCCGATTACGAGCAGTACTTC,CASSWGQGADYEQYF
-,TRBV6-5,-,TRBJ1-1,TGTGCCAGCAGTTACGGGCTAACCACTGAAGCTTTCTTT,CASSYGLTTEAFF
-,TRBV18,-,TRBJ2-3,TGTGCCAGCTCGCGCGGGGACGGTGATACGCAGTATTTT,CASSRGDGDTQYF
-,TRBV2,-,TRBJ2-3,TGTGCCAGCAGTGAATCTAGGGATACGCAGTATTTT,CASSESRDTQYF
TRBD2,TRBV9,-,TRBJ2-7,TGTGCCAACAGCGCAAGCGGGGGGGTGAAGAACGAGCAGTACTTC,CANSASGGVKNEQYF
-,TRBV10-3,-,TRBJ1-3,TGTGCCACTATGGAGTCAGTCATCTCTGGAAACACCATATATTTT,CATMESVISGNTIYF
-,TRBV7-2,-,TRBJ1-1,TGTGCCAGCAGACGACAGGAGGACACTGAAGCTTTCTTT,CASRRQEDTEAFF
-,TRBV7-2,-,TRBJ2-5,TGTGCCAGCAGCTTAAGAAGCGAGAAGAGGGAGACCCAGTACTTC,CASSLRSEKRETQYF
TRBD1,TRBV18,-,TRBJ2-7,TGTGCCAGCTCATCTGAGGGACAGTCCTACGAGCAGTACTTC,CASSSEGQSYEQYF
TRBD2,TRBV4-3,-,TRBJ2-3,TGCGCCAGCAGCCGGACGGGGGGGGGCACAGATACGCAGTATTTT,CASSRTGGGTDTQYF
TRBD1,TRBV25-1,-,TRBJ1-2,TGTGCCAGCAGTGATAATCCAGGGGGCTTGGGTGGCTACACCTTC,CASSDNPGGLGGYTF
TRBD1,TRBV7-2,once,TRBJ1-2,TGTGCCGGACAGGGGAAGGACTATGGCTACACCTTC,CAGQGKDYGYTF
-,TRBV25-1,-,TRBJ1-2,TGTGCCAGCAGTGTGGGGGGAGTTAACTATGGCTACACCTTC,CASSVGGVNYGYTF
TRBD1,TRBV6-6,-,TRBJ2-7,TGTGCCAGCAGGGCCGGGACAGGGTTCTACGAGCAGTACTTC,CASRAGTGFYEQYF
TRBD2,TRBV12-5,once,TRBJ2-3,TGTGCTAGTGGTTTTGGGACTAGTCCCCTCACAGATACGCAGTATTTT,CASGFGTSPLTDTQYF
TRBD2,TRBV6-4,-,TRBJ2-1,TGTGCCAGCAGTGTCTGGACTAGCGAGGGTACCCAGCAGTTCTTC,CASSVWTSEGTQQFF
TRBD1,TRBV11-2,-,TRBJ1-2,TGTGCCAGCAGCTTAGATTTCGGGACAGACATCAATCTACATTATGGCTACACCTTC,CASSLDFGTDINLHYGYTF
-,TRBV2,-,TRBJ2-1,TGTGCCAGCAGGGGTTCCGTCCTAGTCAATGAGCAGTTCTTC,CASRGSVLVNEQFF
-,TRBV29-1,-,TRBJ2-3,TGCAGCGTCTCCCGCTGGGCTGTGAGCACAGATACGCAGTATTTT,CSVSRWAVSTDTQYF
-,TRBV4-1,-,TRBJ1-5,TGCGCCAGCAGCCAAGAGAGGGGAGGTGGAGTGCAGCCCCAGCATTTT,CASSQERGGGVQPQHF
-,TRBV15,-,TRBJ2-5,TGTGCCACCAGCAGAGATTGGGCAGTCGGGGTTCCCTCAGTAAAAGAGACCCAGTACTTC,CATSRDWAVGVPSVKETQYF
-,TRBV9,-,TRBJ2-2,TGTGCCAGCAGCGTATACGGGGACACCGGGGAGCTGTTTTTT,CASSVYGDTGELFF
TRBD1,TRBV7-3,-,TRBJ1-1,TGTGCCAGCAGCCCCCGAGGACAGGTCCCCTTGAACACTGAAGCTTTCTTT,CASSPRGQVPLNTEAFF
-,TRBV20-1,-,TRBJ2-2,TGCAGTGCCCGAGCCGGGGAGCTGTTTTTT,CSARAGELFF